This T cell receptor beta chain stems from a study of blood T cell repertoires in COVID-19. In the study overall: Some COVID-19 samples were acute and others convalescent; all came from the United States, Italy and Spain. In each case, the material was cDNA or gDNA derived from T cells, B-cell-depleted T cells, or PBMCs.

Per germline, CDR1 MNHNY and CDR2 SVGAGI (reference sequence). The CDR3 contains 14 residues. J was trimmed by 6 bases and V by 10 bases; bases with no gene match: 6. Methods used by the authors: Estimated nucleated cell counts came from reference gene primer amplification. TCRdb keeps only in-frame clones here, not all; method: immunoSEQ multiplex PCR. The DNA was the basis for D and trimming; V, J and clone size are from that table. This sample carries about 98,000 clones, roughly 87% of them seen once, and the ten largest clones take 15% to 20%. The V call is TRBV6-6, the J call TRBJ2-2; 12 bases map to TRBD2. Sequencing input: peripheral blood. The sequence derives from an elderly man with acute or convalescent COVID-19. The CDR3 nucleotides are TGTGCCACCTCGACTAGCGGGAGTGCCGGGGAGCTGTTTTTT. Its translation is CATSTSGSAGELFF.